A single sample is the source of the 7 T cell receptor beta chains below, sequenced in a study of shared clonotypes between healthy human individuals. The data were produced by immunoSEQ multiplex PCR, yet TCRdb's version contains in-frame clones alone and is incomplete. The sample yields around 1.9 million clones, just over 90% seen once. The naive CD8 subset, CD45RO-negative cells positively selected for CCR7, excluded terminally differentiated effector memory CD45RA+ cells. Sequenced input: naive CD8+ T cells from PBMCs. The receptors stem from a man aged 18 to 35 in good health. Some clones in this sample may be carry-over from other donors' samples.

The V call is TRBV7-9, the J call TRBJ2-7; 7 bases fit TRBD1. After removal of 2 bases from V and 6 bases from J, the junction contained 4 bases not matched to a gene. This CDR3 contains 13 residues. CDR1 SEHNR and CDR2 FQNEAQ come from the germline V gene (reference sequence). CDR3 in DNA: TGTGCCAGCAGCTTATACAGGGGAACCGAGCAGTACTTC. Translated: CASSLYRGTEQYF.

The V and J genes are TRBV27 and TRBJ1-2; no definite D call. Germline V gene data show CDR1 as MNHEY and CDR2 as SMNVEV (reference sequence). Deletions cut 5 bases from V and 4 bases from J, with 14 bases between. This CDR3 has 14 amino acids. The DNA of the CDR3 is TGTGCCAGCAGTCCGAACAGTGGATTCTATGGCTACACCTTC. Translation gives CASSPNSGFYGYTF.

This clone was counted once. The chain uses TRBV27 and TRBJ2-7; 7 bases match TRBD1. Germline lookup yields CDR1 MNHEY and CDR2 SMNVEV (reference sequence). The junction had 16 bases not matched to a gene; V was cut back by 7 bases and J by 4 bases. The CDR3 consists of 16 residues. Written as DNA, the CDR3 is TGTGCCAGCACCCTTTATGGAGAGGGGGCCGGGTACGAGCAGTACTTC. Translating gives CASTLYGEGAGYEQYF.

Of note for this clone: This sample includes further DNA sequences coding for the same CDR3. V usage is TRBV4-3 and J usage is TRBJ2-1, with D perhaps TRBD1 or TRBD2 (5 bases each). The CDR3 runs to 13 residues. CDR1 is LGHNA and CDR2 is YSLEER in the germline V gene. Trimming shortened V by 0 bases and J by 6 bases, and 6 bases separated the two germline ends. This chain's CDR3 is CASSQDGGNEQFF. CDR3 coding DNA: TGCGCCAGCAGCCAAGATGGGGGCAATGAGCAGTTCTTC.

V is TRBV7-9 and J is TRBJ2-5; 8 bases agree with TRBD2. The CDR3 sequence is 16 residues long. V dropped 4 bases and J dropped 4; count of bases not matched to a gene: 11. Germline V gene sequence: CDR1 SEHNR, CDR2 FQNEAQ (reference sequence). The CDR3 sequence: CASSSRAGVVLETQYF. CDR3 in DNA: TGTGCCAGCAGCTCTAGAGCGGGAGTGGTACTAGAGACCCAGTACTTC. Variable domain in full (rest from reference TRBV7-9 and TRBJ2-5): DTGVSQNPRHKITKRGQNVTFRCDPISEHNRLYWYRQTLGQGPEFLTYFQNEAQLEKSRLLSDRFSAERPKGSFSTLEIQRTEQGDSAMYLCASSSRAGVVLETQYFGPGTRLLVL.

J is TRBJ1-4 and V is TRBV7-9; D is unresolved. Looked up from germline, CDR1 is SEHNR and CDR2 is FQNEAQ (reference sequence). CDR3 size: 13 residues. Trimming removed 5 bases at V and 4 bases at J, with 8 bases between. CDR3 coding DNA: TGTGCCAGCAGCCCGCCGAATAATGAAAAACTGTTTTTT. Protein: CASSPPNNEKLFF.

The genes are TRBV7-2 and TRBJ2-7; D is possibly TRBD2 (6 bases). Per germline, CDR1 SGHTA and CDR2 FQGNSA. The CDR3 runs to 14 residues. V was clipped by 5 bases and J by 2 bases, with 13 bases between them. CDR3 sequence (DNA): TGTGCCAGCAGCGGTAGCGGACTCCCCTACGAGCAGTACTTC. Residues: CASSGSGLPYEQYF.